This T cell receptor beta chain was captured in a study of shared clonotypes between healthy human individuals (dated by TCRdb to the early 2020s). Regarding the study in general: The cohort included three men and a couple of women between 18 and 49 years of age. Per donor, three plates each were used for CD4 naive and CD4 memory, two for CD8 naive, and one for CD8 memory. The study deeply sequenced blood TCR repertoires of roughly five healthy adults to estimate repertoire size and the extent of clonotype sharing between individuals. Different laboratories and diverse techniques were used to prepare libraries and sequence TCR repertoires, to increase sequencing depth and limit assay-specific biases. Between about 0.8 and 9 billion PBMCs per donor were obtained by leukapheresis. The full study reports these points: The genetic and exposure-history diversity represented was limited by the small number of donors. Only blood was sampled, and tissue TCR repertoires likely differ from those in blood. Pairwise subsampling indicated that sequencing depth was expected to affect the degree of clonotype sharing among donors. Compared with non-shared clonotypes, the clonotypes found in all four sorted-subset donors had higher generation probabilities. Naive subsets generally had larger estimated clonotype richness than memory subsets. Sharing across several donors was observed for roughly 5% of naive CD4, over 3% of naive CD8, over 2% of memory CD4, and 0.4% of memory CD8 clonotypes. Incomplete sequencing was indicated by rarefaction of sorted-subset datasets, despite the large sequencing depth.

Using the deep immunoSEQ assay, TCR CDR3 regions were amplified from genomic DNA by multiplex PCR. Extracted genomic DNA from each cell subset was spread evenly across all wells of several immunoSEQ 96-well plates, with each plate serving as a replicate. Each replicate PCR for sorted subsets received roughly 0.2 ug genomic DNA, equal to tens of thousands of T cell genomes. The purified libraries were quantified using a Qubit 3.0 fluorometer, sized with a Bioanalyzer 2100, and then quantified again using the KAPA Library Quantification kit. A separate single-read 150-cycle Illumina NextSeq 550 flow cell was used to sequence each immunoSEQ 96-well plate. In the original analysis: Because the immunoSEQ output held only junctional sequences and lacked quality scores, the filtering could not match the filtering applied to full-length reads. To assign V/J genes and CDR3, sequences were annotated using PyIR, a Python wrapper for IgBLAST v1.9, with IMGT germline references. Reads were removed for weak V/J assignments (E-value above 1e-6), missing CDR3, stop codons, out-of-frame junctions, or ambiguous translated residues. V3J clonotypes were defined as sequences sharing the same inferred V gene, J gene, and CDR3 amino acid sequence. Percentage overlap between repertoires was calculated by dividing the number of shared unique clonotypes by the size of the smaller repertoire. RTK rarefaction, the Chao1 estimator, and Recon v2.1 estimates of unobserved clonotypes were used to assess repertoire richness. For all TCRbeta clonotypes obtained by the gDNA method from a few donors, generation probabilities were computed with OLGA. TCRdb carries this immuneACCESS record with in-frame sequences only. Its versions omit some clonotypes, under half of them owing to an unresolved V gene in the studies checked, with the rest unexplained. V, J and clone size are taken as reported in that table, and D and trimming were inferred from the DNA itself. Recorded for this sample are 650,000 to 800,000 clones; under 95% of them occurred a single time. The ten top clones hold 24% of the sample.

CD8 naive samples were obtained by positive selection for CCR7 among CD45RO-negative cells, yielding a CD45RA+CCR7+ population from which TemRA cells were excluded. The donors were healthy, HIV-negative adults who had no recently reported acute infections or vaccinations. Every donor was a Caucasian adult residing in Nashville, Tennessee, USA. After blood collection by leukapheresis, PBMCs were isolated using Ficoll-Histopaque density gradient centrifugation and then cryopreserved in the vapor phase of liquid nitrogen. Analytical flow cytometry was used to check the purity and quantity of each magnetically sorted T cell population. Genomic DNA was isolated from every sorted fraction and measured by UV absorbance on a Nanodrop 2000c. Measured from the cysteine to the phenylalanine, the CDR3 is 14 residues long. Solely the CDR3 DNA is kept, with 42 bases framed from the first base. The junction shows trimming of 4 bases on V and 5 bases on J, plus 18 bases between the germline ends. From a lookup of the germline V gene, CDR1 and CDR2 are SQVTM and ANQGSEA.

About this clone: Its binding antigen is unknown. No quality values exist for individual bases; no much larger clone is one base distant.

The source is a man aged 25 to 40 in good health. The chain is made from TRBV29-1 and TRBJ2-7, with TRBD1 tentatively as D gene (6 bases match). What was sequenced was naive CD8+ T cells sorted from blood. The cell subset or site label corresponds to: CD45RA+CCR7+. In nucleotides, the sequence is TGCAGCGTTGTCCTGGCAGGGGTGCCAGACGAGCAGTACTTC. It is translated as CSVVLAGVPDEQYF.